Listed here is a single T cell receptor beta chain. What it binds is not known. TCRdb's table, derived via immunoSEQ multiplex PCR, lists solely in-frame clones and lacks some. The repertoire consists of 100,000 or so clones, with 85% to 95% occurring once and the leading ten covering 2%. This entry belongs to a study of PD-1 blockade in classical Hodgkin lymphoma. On the study more broadly: Patients were dosed intravenously with nivolumab at 3 mg/kg every 2 weeks. The study, taken as a whole, reports: Before treatment, TCR diversity in newly diagnosed patients was reportedly lower than in healthy donors. With respect to the repertoire differences, their causes, possibly disease activity or prior therapy, remain undefined.

Noted time point: cycle 4 day 1 (C4D1), after more than five weeks of nivolumab. Every single patient, without exception, relapsed after autologous stem cell transplantation, and brentuximab vedotin exposure varied. Germline V gene lookup returns CDR1 GTSNPN and CDR2 SVGIG (reference sequence). The CDR3 is made up of 15 amino acids. V dropped 5 bases and J dropped 6 bases, with 23 bases sitting between them. The chain is built from TRBV30 and TRBJ2-7, with D maybe TRBD1 (5 bases). This TCR came from a human donor with classical Hodgkin lymphoma. The starting material was peripheral blood mononuclear cells (PBMCs), obtained before the fourth cycle of nivolumab. CDR3 sequence: CAWERMGLEPLEQYF. The CDR3 region has the DNA TGTGCCTGGGAAAGGATGGGGCTAGAACCTCTCGAGCAGTACTTC.